The 20 T cell receptor beta chains presented below share a single source sample, sequenced in a study of Graves' ophthalmopathy and Graves' hyperthyroidism. Amplified TCR beta CDR3 regions were obtained using RNA transcripts as template. RT-PCR in the first round used HTBI primers; a second-round multiplex PCR followed. TCRdb passed the multiplex PCR reads through MiXCR, listing each CDR3 protein once. Found here are hundreds of thousands of distinct CDR3 sequences, about 20% of them singletons; the top ten hold approximately 7%. Material: peripheral blood. These receptors all come from a woman under 30 with stable Graves' hyperthyroidism. Some clones in this sample may be carry-over from other donors' samples.

The sample holds many counts of this clonotype. The CDR3, as DNA: TGTGCCAGTAGCACCCTCCCGGGGCAGGCTTACTACGAGCAGTACTTC. It translates to CASSTLPGQAYYEQYF. V and J are TRBV19 and TRBJ2-7; either TRBD1 or TRBD2 may fit D (5 bases each). Germline values: CDR1 LNHDA, CDR2 SQIVND (reference sequence). Trimming took off 6 bases at V and 3 bases at J, with 21 bases between the two ends. The CDR3 runs 16 residues.

In the case of this clonotype: This sequence may be a read error, since a much larger clone differs from it by one base. The CDR3 does not close with the conserved phenylalanine or tryptophan, likely indicating a read error. The J gene is TRBJ1-2, the V gene TRBV5-1; weak D call: TRBD1 (5 bases). V lost 3 bases to trimming and J lost 1 base, with 10 bases between them. Germline CDR1 is SGHRS and CDR2 is YFSETQ. This CDR3 contains 14 residues. The CDR3 spells CASSSGGGNYGYTS. CDR3 DNA sequence: TGCGCCAGCAGCTCCGGGGGAGGTAACTATGGCTACACCTCC.

The table lists this clonotype with many counts. The genes are TRBV11-2 and TRBJ2-7, with D perhaps TRBD1 or TRBD2 (5 bases each). The germline CDR1 and CDR2 sequences are SGHAT and FQNNGV. The CDR3 is made up of 13 amino acids. V was pared by 5 bases and J by 6 bases, with 14 bases between. The CDR3 bases are TGTGCCAGCAGCCACGGGACGACCCGCGAGCAGTACTTC. Translated, it gives CASSHGTTREQYF.

This clonotype was seen a handful of times. This chain joins TRBV30 and TRBJ2-3; unclear D gene. V gave up 4 bases and J gave up 10 bases, with 21 bases separating them. Germline V gene data show CDR1 as GTSNPN and CDR2 as SVGIG (reference sequence). CDR3 size: 14 residues. The CDR3: CAWNRHGTQISQYF. The CDR3 DNA follows: TGTGCCTGGAATAGACACGGTACCCAGATCTCGCAGTATTTT.

This clonotype has ten or more counts. V gene TRBV28 combines with J gene TRBJ2-7; a possible D gene is TRBD2 (5 bases). The V end was cut by 0 bases, the J end by 1 base, with 7 bases between. Germline V CDR1 and CDR2: MDHEN, SYDVKM. The CDR3 sequence is 14 residues long. The CDR3 here is CASSLWRASYEQYF. In DNA, the CDR3 is TGTGCCAGCAGTTTATGGCGGGCTTCCTACGAGCAGTACTTC.

The table lists this clonotype with many counts. The chain is built from TRBV6-2 or TRBV6-3 and TRBJ1-3; 7 bases line up with TRBD1. The V gene end was trimmed by 6 bases and the J gene end by 0 bases; junction bases not matched to a gene: 14. Germline V lookup: CDR1 MNHEY, CDR2 SVGEGT. The CDR3 extends over 18 amino acids. The CDR3 region has the DNA TGTGCCAGCAGGATACGGGATTACAGGGGAGTCTCTGGAAACACCATATATTTT. Protein: CASRIRDYRGVSGNTIYF.

CDR3 region: CASSEGDSFQETQYF. As DNA, the CDR3 is TGTGCCAGCAGTGAAGGGGACAGCTTTCAAGAGACCCAGTACTTC. The chain employs TRBV6-1 and TRBJ2-5, with 7 bases fitting TRBD1. Germline CDR1 reads MNHNS; CDR2 reads SASEGT. The V and J ends lost 1 base and 2 bases, in that order; junction bases with no gene match: 4. This CDR3 has 15 residues.

J is TRBJ2-7 and V is TRBV6-2 or TRBV6-3; 8 bases align to TRBD2. V lost 5 bases, J lost 5 bases, and 8 bases stayed unmatched. Germline V lookup: CDR1 MNHEY, CDR2 SVGEGT. The CDR3 has 14 amino acids. CDR3 sequence (DNA): TGTGCCAGCAGTCAGACGGGGGGGCGCCACGAGCAGTACTTC. This encodes CASSQTGGRHEQYF.

V is TRBV27 and J is TRBJ2-5; 7 bases are shared with TRBD2. Germline V gives CDR1 MNHEY, CDR2 SMNVEV (reference sequence). The CDR3 loop spans 14 amino acids. With V trimmed by 4 bases and J by 9 bases, 11 bases remained unmatched. The CDR3 is CASSSELATVPQYF. For the CDR3, the DNA is TGTGCCAGCAGTTCGGAACTAGCGACGGTTCCCCAGTACTTC.

This clonotype was detected ten times or more. Written as DNA, the CDR3 is TGTGCCAGCAGCCCCACGCACAGTAATCAGCCCCAGCATTTT. Its translation: CASSPTHSNQPQHF. The gene calls are TRBV12-3 or TRBV12-4 and TRBJ1-5; D gene ambiguous. CDR3 length: 14 residues. V was trimmed by 6 bases and J by 4 bases, leaving 13 bases between them.

This clonotype was seen at least ten times. The genes are TRBV2 and TRBJ2-7; no clear D. V was shortened by 8 bases and J by 3 bases, with 8 bases between the two germline ends. This CDR3 spans 11 amino acids. Germline V gene sequence: CDR1 SNHLY, CDR2 FYNNEI. The CDR3 sequence: CASRRSYEQYF. Here the CDR3 DNA reads TGTGCCAGCCGCCGGAGCTACGAGCAGTACTTC.

The chain is built from TRBV6-1 and TRBJ2-7; 7 nucleotides agree with TRBD2. CDR3 length: 14 residues. V trimming: 10 bases; J trimming: 2 bases; junction bases outside the gene matches: 11. Germline-derived CDR1 and CDR2 are MNHNS and SASEGT. CDR3 protein: CAISQTSKTYEQYF. The CDR3 nucleotides are TGTGCCATCAGCCAGACTAGCAAAACCTACGAGCAGTACTTC.

The chain joins TRBV14 to TRBJ2-7; no firm D call. The CDR3 contains 14 residues. CDR1 and CDR2 from the germline V gene are SGHDN and FVKESK. Trimming took 2 bases from V and 3 from J, leaving 11 bases between them. The CDR3 protein is CASSQTLTLYEQYF. The CDR3 DNA is TGTGCCAGCAGCCAAACCCTAACCCTCTACGAGCAGTACTTC.

This clonotype has ten or more counts. This chain links TRBV2 with TRBJ1-5; D perhaps matches TRBD1 (5 bases). Trimming took off 5 bases at V and 4 bases at J, with 9 bases between the two ends. The length of the CDR3 is 13 residues. Germline V gene data show CDR1 as SNHLY and CDR2 as FYNNEI. CDR3 sequence (DNA): TGTGCCAGCAGTATACAGGTGAATCAGCCCCAGCATTTT. Translating it yields CASSIQVNQPQHF.

The CDR3 nucleotides read TGTGCCAGCAGTTACTTAAGACAGGTTGGCTACGAGCAGTACTTC. Residues: CASSYLRQVGYEQYF. The rearrangement uses TRBV6-5 and TRBJ2-7; tentatively, D is TRBD1 (6 bases). The CDR3 contains 15 residues. CDR1 is MNHEY and CDR2 is SVGAGI in the germline V gene. Trimming stripped 1 base from V and 3 bases from J, with 13 bases between.

This clonotype was seen many times. The J gene is TRBJ1-2, the V gene TRBV10-3; 9 nucleotides agree with TRBD1. The CDR3 is made up of 16 amino acids. J lost 2 bases, V lost 3 bases, and 7 bases had no gene match. Germline V gives CDR1 ENHRY, CDR2 SYGVKD. The CDR3 DNA is TGTGCCATCAGTGAATCGGGCGGGACAGGGAACTATGGCTACACCTTC. This codes for CAISESGGTGNYGYTF.

This clonotype was seen repeatedly, ten times or more. V gene TRBV12-3 or TRBV12-4 combines with J gene TRBJ2-7; D uncertain. This CDR3 has 12 amino acids. V lost 1 base and J lost 10, with 11 bases in between. CDR3: CASSLGLPEQYF. CDR3 in DNA: TGTGCCAGCAGTTTAGGGTTACCCGAACAGTACTTC.

This clonotype was seen more than once but under ten times. This rearrangement joins TRBV5-1 to TRBJ2-7; 11 nucleotides line up with TRBD1. J gave up 2 bases and V 4 bases, and 8 bases lay outside the gene matches. The CDR3 sequence is 16 residues long. The germline V gene encodes CDR1 SGHRS and CDR2 YFSETQ. CDR3 protein: CASSKNPGQGAYEQYF. The CDR3 DNA is TGCGCCAGCAGCAAGAACCCGGGACAGGGGGCCTACGAGCAGTACTTC.

The sample holds many counts of this clonotype. The chain employs TRBV15 and TRBJ2-5, with a tentative D call TRBD2 (5 bases). Trimming stripped 0 bases from V and 5 bases from J, with 13 bases between. The germline CDR1 and CDR2 sequences are LNHNV and YYDKDF (reference sequence). CDR3 length: 15 residues. CDR3 nucleotide sequence: TGTGCCACCAGCAGAGACCCGGACTGGGTGGAGACCCAGTACTTC. It translates to CATSRDPDWVETQYF. The whole variable domain, filled in from reference TRBV15 and TRBJ2-5, reads DAMVIQNPRYQVTQFGKPVTLSCSQTLNHNVMYWYQQKSSQAPKLLFHYYDKDFNNEADTPDNFQSRRPNTSFCFLDIRSPGLGDTAMYLCATSRDPDWVETQYFGPGTRLLVL.

This clonotype was detected many times. This rearrangement joins TRBV5-1 to TRBJ2-7; D gene uncertain. V was pared by 0 bases and J by 3 bases, with 10 bases between. Per germline, CDR1 SGHRS and CDR2 YFSETQ. This CDR3 comprises 14 residues. CDR3 in DNA: TGCGCCAGCAGCTTGGTCGGTGCAAACTACGAGCAGTACTTC. This codes for CASSLVGANYEQYF.